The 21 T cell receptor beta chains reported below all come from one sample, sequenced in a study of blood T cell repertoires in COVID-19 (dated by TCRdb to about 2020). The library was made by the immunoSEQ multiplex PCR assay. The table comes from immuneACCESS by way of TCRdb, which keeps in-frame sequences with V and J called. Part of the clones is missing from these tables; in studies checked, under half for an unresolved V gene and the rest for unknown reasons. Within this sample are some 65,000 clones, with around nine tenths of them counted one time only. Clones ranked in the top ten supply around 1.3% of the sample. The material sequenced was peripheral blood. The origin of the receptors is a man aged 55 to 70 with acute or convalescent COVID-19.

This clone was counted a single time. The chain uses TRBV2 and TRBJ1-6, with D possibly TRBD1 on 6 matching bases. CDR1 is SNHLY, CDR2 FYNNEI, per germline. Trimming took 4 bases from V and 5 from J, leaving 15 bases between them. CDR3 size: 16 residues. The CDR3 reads CASSVQGTRNNSPLHF. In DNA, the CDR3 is TGTGCCAGCAGTGTACAGGGAACGAGAAATAATTCACCCCTCCACTTT.

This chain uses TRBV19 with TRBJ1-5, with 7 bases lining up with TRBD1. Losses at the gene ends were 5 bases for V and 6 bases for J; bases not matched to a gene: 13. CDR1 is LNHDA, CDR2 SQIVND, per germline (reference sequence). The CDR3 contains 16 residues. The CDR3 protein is CASSVRQGSSAQPQHF. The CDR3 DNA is TGTGCCAGTAGTGTTAGACAGGGATCCTCAGCTCAGCCCCAGCATTTT.

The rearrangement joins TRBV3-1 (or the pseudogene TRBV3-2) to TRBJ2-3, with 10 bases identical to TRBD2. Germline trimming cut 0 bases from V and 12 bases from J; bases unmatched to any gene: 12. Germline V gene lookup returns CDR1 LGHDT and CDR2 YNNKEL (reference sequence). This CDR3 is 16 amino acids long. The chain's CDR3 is CASSQDLASGGIGQYF. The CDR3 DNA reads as TGTGCCAGCAGCCAAGACCTCGCTAGCGGGGGCATAGGTCAGTATTTT.

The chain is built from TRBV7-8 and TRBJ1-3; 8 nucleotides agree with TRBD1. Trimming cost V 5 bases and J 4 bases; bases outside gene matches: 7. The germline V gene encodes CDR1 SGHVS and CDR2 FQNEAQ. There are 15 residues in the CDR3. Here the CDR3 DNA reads TGTGCCAGCAGCCGGGACAGGCTCAAAGGAAACACCATATATTTT. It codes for CASSRDRLKGNTIYF.

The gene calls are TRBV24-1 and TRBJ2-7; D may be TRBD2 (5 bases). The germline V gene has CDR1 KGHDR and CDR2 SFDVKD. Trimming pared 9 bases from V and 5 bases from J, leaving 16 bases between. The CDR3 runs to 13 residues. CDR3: CATLNTGLDEQYF. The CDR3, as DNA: TGTGCCACCCTCAATACGGGGTTAGACGAGCAGTACTTC.

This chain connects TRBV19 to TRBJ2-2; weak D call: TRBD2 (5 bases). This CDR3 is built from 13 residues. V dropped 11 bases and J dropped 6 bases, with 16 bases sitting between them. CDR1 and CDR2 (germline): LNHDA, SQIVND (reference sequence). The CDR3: CASGNSVAGELFF. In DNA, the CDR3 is TGTGCCTCGGGCAATAGCGTCGCCGGGGAGCTGTTTTTT.

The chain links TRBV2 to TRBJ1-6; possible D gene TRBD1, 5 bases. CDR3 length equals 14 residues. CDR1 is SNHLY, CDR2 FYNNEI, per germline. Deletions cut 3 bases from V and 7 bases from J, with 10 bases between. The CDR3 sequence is CASSEQGLNSPLHF. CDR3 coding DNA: TGTGCCAGCAGTGAGCAGGGATTGAATTCACCCCTCCACTTT.

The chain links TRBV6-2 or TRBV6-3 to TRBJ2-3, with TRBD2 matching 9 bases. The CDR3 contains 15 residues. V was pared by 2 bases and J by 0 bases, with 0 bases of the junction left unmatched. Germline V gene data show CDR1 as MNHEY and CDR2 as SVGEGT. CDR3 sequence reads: CASSYGTSSTDTQYF. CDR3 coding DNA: TGTGCCAGCAGTTACGGGACTAGCAGCACAGATACGCAGTATTTT.

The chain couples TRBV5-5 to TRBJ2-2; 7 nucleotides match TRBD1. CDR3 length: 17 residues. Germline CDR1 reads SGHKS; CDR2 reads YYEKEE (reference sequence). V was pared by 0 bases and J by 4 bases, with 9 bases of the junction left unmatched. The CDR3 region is CASSLGFWDSITGELFF. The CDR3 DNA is TGTGCCAGCAGCTTGGGATTTTGGGACAGCATCACCGGGGAGCTGTTTTTT.

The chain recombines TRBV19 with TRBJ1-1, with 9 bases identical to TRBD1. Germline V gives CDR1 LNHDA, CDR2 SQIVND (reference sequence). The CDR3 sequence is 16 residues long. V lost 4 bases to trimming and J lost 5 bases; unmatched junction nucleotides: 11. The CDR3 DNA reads TGTGCCAGTAGTACACCTAACAGGGGGCGCGAGACTGAAGCTTTCTTT. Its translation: CASSTPNRGRETEAFF.

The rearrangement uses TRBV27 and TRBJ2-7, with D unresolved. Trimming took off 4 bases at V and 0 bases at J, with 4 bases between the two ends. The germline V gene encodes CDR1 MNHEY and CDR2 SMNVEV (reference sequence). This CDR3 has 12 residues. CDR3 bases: TGTGCCAGCAGTTCCCGCTCCTACGAGCAGTACTTC. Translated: CASSSRSYEQYF.

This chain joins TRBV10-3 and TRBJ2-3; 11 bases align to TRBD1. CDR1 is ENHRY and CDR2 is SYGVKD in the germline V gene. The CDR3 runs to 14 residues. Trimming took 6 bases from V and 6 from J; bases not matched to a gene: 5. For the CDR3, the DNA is TGTGCCATCAGATCCGGGACAGGGGGGGATACGCAGTATTTT. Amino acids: CAIRSGTGGDTQYF.

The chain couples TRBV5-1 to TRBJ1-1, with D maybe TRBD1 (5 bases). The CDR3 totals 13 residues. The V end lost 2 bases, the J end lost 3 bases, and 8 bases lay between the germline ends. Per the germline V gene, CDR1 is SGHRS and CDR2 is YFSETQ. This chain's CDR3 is CASSFTGDTEAFF. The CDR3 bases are TGCGCCAGCAGCTTCACAGGAGACACTGAAGCTTTCTTT.

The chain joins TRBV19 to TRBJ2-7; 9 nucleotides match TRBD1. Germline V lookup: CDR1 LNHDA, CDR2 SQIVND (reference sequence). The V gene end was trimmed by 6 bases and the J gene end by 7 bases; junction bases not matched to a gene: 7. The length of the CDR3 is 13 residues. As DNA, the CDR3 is TGTGCCAGTAGGGGACAGGGATATGGTGAGCAGTACTTC. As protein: CASRGQGYGEQYF.

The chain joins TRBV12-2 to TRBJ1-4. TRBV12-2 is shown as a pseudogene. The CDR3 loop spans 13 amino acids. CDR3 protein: CASRGAGPEKLFF. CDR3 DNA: TGTGCAAGTCGGGGCGCGGGGCCCGAAAAACTGTTTTTT.

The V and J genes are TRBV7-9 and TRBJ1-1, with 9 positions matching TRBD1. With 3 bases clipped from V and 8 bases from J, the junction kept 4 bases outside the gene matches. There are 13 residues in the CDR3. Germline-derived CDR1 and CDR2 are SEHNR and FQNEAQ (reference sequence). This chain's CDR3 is CASSFTQGAEAFF. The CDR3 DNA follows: TGTGCCAGCAGCTTCACACAGGGGGCGGAAGCTTTCTTT. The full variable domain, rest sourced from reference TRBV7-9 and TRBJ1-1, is DTGVSQNPRHKITKRGQNVTFRCDPISEHNRLYWYRQTLGQGPEFLTYFQNEAQLEKSRLLSDRFSAERPKGSFSTLEIQRTEQGDSAMYLCASSFTQGAEAFFGQGTRLTVV.

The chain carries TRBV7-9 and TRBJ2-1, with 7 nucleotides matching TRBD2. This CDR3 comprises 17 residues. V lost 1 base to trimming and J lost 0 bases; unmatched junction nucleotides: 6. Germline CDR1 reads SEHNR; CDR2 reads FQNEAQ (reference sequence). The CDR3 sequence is CASSLETSAISYNEQFF. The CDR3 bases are TGTGCCAGCAGCTTAGAAACTAGCGCCATCTCCTACAATGAGCAGTTCTTC.

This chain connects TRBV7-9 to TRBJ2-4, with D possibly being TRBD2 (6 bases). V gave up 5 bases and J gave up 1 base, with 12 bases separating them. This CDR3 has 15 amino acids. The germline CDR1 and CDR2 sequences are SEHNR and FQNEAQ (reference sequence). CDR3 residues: CASSRDSGAKNIQYF. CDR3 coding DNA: TGTGCCAGCAGCCGGGACTCTGGGGCCAAAAACATTCAGTACTTC.

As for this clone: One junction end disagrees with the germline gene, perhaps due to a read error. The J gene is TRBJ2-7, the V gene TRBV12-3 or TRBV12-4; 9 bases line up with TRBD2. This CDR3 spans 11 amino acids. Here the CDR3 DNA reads TGTGCCAGCAGCCTCCGACTAGCGGTAACTTTC. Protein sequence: CASSLRLAVTF.

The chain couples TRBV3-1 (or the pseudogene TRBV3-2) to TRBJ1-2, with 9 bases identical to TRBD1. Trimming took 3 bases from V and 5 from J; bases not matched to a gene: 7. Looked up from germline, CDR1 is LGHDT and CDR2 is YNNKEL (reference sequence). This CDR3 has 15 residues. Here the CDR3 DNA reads TGTGCCAGCAGCCAGGGGACAGGGCCTTTTTATGGCTACACCTTC. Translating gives CASSQGTGPFYGYTF.

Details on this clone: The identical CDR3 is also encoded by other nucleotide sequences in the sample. CDR3 protein: CASSLGPGYTF. The CDR3 coding sequence is TGTGCCAGCAGTTTAGGGCCTGGCTACACCTTC. This rearrangement joins TRBV12-3 or TRBV12-4 to TRBJ1-2; unclear D gene. V was cut by 1 base and J by 7 bases, with 4 bases left in between. The CDR3 has 11 residues.